The clone carrying this TCR beta chain occurred once. How the authors handled the data: Amplified reference gene primers provided the basis for estimating nucleated cell counts. Profiled with immunoSEQ multiplex PCR; TCRdb holds only in-frame clones, not every one. V and J calls and clone size are given by that table; D and trimming were obtained from the DNA. The data contain around 300,000 clones, 86% of them singletons. The data derive from a study of blood T cell repertoires in COVID-19. Background on the study: The United States, Italy and Spain supplied acute and convalescent COVID-19 samples.

This CDR3 comprises 14 residues. Germline CDR1 is SEHNR and CDR2 is FQNEAQ (reference sequence). Trimming pared 5 bases from V and 14 bases from J, leaving 19 bases between. The chain combines TRBV7-9 with TRBJ1-6, with D maybe TRBD1 (5 bases). The sequenced sample was peripheral blood. The source of this sequence is a woman in her 70s with COVID-19, enrolled during active disease. CDR3 sequence (DNA): TGTGCCAGCAGCGAGAGCTCAGGGTTCTCCACCCTCCACTTT. Its translation: CASSESSGFSTLHF.